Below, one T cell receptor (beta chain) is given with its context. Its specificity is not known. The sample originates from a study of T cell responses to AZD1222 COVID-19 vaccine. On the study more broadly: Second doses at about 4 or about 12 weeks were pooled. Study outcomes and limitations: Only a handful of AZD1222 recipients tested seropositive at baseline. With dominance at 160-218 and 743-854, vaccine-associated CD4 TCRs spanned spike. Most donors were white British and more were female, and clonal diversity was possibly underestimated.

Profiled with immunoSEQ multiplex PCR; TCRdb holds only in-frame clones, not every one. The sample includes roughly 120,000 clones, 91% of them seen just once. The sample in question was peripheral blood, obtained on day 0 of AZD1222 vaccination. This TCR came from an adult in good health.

CDR3 residues: CASSLGGQSIEAFF. The CDR3 nucleotides are TGCGCCAGCAGCTTGGGGGGACAGTCAATTGAAGCTTTCTTT. This chain uses TRBV5-1 with TRBJ1-1; 7 bases align to TRBD1. This CDR3 is 14 amino acids long. The germline gives CDR1 SGHRS, CDR2 YFSETQ. The V gene end was trimmed by 0 bases and the J gene end by 7 bases; junction bases not matched to a gene: 6. The full variable domain, rest sourced from reference TRBV5-1 and TRBJ1-1, is KAGVTQTPRYLIKTRGQQVTLSCSPISGHRSVSWYQQTPGQGLQFLFEYFSETQRNKGNFPGRFSGRQFSNSRSEMNVSTLELGDSALYLCASSLGGQSIEAFFGQGTRLTVV.